The 19 T cell receptor beta chains below were found in one sample sequenced in a study of T cells after yellow fever vaccination. TCRdb re-derived calls from the 5' RACE reads in MiXCR, one entry per CDR3 protein. Seen here are 550,000 or so distinct CDR3 sequences, roughly 19% observed once, and the top ten hold roughly an eighth. Material: PBMCs, obtained 15 days after the yellow fever booster vaccination. The receptor source for this set is a man aged 25 to 45 who received the YFV17D yellow fever vaccine.

The V gene is TRBV3-1, the J gene TRBJ1-5; a weak D match, TRBD1 (5 bases). Germline V gives CDR1 LGHDT, CDR2 YNNKEL (reference sequence). V was pared by 0 bases and J by 5 bases, with 8 bases between. The CDR3 totals 14 residues. This chain's CDR3 is CASSQESGDQPQHF. In DNA, the CDR3 is TGTGCCAGCAGCCAAGAGTCGGGGGATCAGCCCCAGCATTTT.

The gene calls are TRBV24-1 and TRBJ2-6, with 10 bases fitting TRBD1. Germline CDR1 reads KGHDR; CDR2 reads SFDVKD. The ends lost 7 bases at V and 0 bases at J; junction bases unmatched: 11. The CDR3 is made up of 19 amino acids. CDR3 sequence reads: CATRGSRDRGDSGANVLTF. The CDR3 DNA is TGTGCCACCAGGGGGTCGCGGGACAGGGGAGACTCTGGGGCCAACGTCCTGACTTTC.

This clonotype was detected ten times or more. The chain joins TRBV7-3 to TRBJ2-7, with 13 bases matching TRBD2. V dropped 8 bases and J dropped 3; count of bases not matched to a gene: 4. The CDR3 totals 14 residues. Per the germline V gene, CDR1 is SGHTA and CDR2 is FQGTGA. CDR3 region: CASARTSGSYEQYF. CDR3 DNA: TGTGCCAGCGCCAGGACTAGCGGGAGCTACGAGCAGTACTTC.

The chain links TRBV9 to TRBJ2-6; the D is unclear. Germline V CDR1 and CDR2: SGDLS, YYNGEE. The CDR3 contains 16 residues. V gave up 0 bases and J gave up 2 bases, with 9 bases separating them. The CDR3 nucleotides read TGTGCCAGCAGCGTAGCTGTCGCGGCTGGGGCCAACGTCCTGACTTTC. It codes for CASSVAVAAGANVLTF.

This CDR3 is CASSLVERQFF. The CDR3 DNA reads as TGTGCCAGCAGCTTAGTAGAGAGGCAGTTCTTC. The chain recombines TRBV7-9 with TRBJ2-1; D not certain. The V end lost 1 base, the J end lost 12 bases, and 7 bases lay between the germline ends. The V gene's germline CDR1 is SEHNR and CDR2 FQNEAQ (reference sequence). The CDR3 contains 11 residues.

Only a few counts were recorded for this clonotype. This chain connects TRBV6-1 to TRBJ2-1, with 11 bases that match TRBD2. The CDR3 totals 16 residues. Per germline, CDR1 MNHNS and CDR2 SASEGT. The ends lost 5 bases at V and 4 bases at J; junction bases unmatched: 7. The CDR3 DNA reads as TGTGCCAGCAGTACCGCTACTAGCGGGAGTTACAATGAGCAGTTCTTC. Its translation: CASSTATSGSYNEQFF.

This clonotype was seen only a few times. V and J are TRBV4-3 and TRBJ2-1; D uncertain. Per germline, CDR1 LGHNA and CDR2 YSLEER. V was cut by 0 bases and J by 5 bases, with 11 bases left in between. The CDR3 covers 15 residues. DNA for the CDR3: TGCGCCAGCAGCCAAGATCGAGGTGGTCACAATGAGCAGTTCTTC. Protein sequence: CASSQDRGGHNEQFF.

J is TRBJ1-5 and V is TRBV6-1; TRBD1 agrees at 7 bases. Germline V gives CDR1 MNHNS, CDR2 SASEGT. V gave up 6 bases and J gave up 5 bases; unmatched junction bases: 7. The CDR3 contains 14 residues. The CDR3 DNA is TGTGCCAGCAGCGACTGGACAGGAGATCAGCCCCAGCATTTT. Protein: CASSDWTGDQPQHF.

This clonotype has ten or more counts. V is TRBV18 and J is TRBJ2-1; 8 bases map to TRBD2. This CDR3 region has 14 residues. V trimming: 10 bases; J trimming: 9 bases; junction bases outside the gene matches: 14. Looked up from germline, CDR1 is KGHSH and CDR2 is LQKENI. The CDR3 region is CATSFSGGVFEQFF. CDR3 bases: TGTGCCACCTCGTTCAGCGGGGGAGTATTTGAGCAGTTCTTC.

J is TRBJ1-2 and V is TRBV7-9, with 9 bases that match TRBD1. Trimming cost V 5 bases and J 6 bases; bases outside gene matches: 7. The CDR3 spans 14 residues. Germline loops: CDR1 SEHNR, CDR2 FQNEAQ (reference sequence). CDR3 in amino acids: CASSTWGQGHGYTF. The CDR3 DNA is TGTGCCAGCAGCACCTGGGGACAGGGTCATGGCTACACCTTC.

This clonotype was counted a few times. V gene TRBV7-9 combines with J gene TRBJ2-1; weak D call: TRBD2 (6 bases). Germline loops: CDR1 SEHNR, CDR2 FQNEAQ (reference sequence). V was cut by 3 bases and J by 3 bases, with 9 bases left in between. The CDR3 contains 14 residues. CDR3 DNA: TGTGCCAGCAGCTTGGAGGGGAACTACAATGAGCAGTTCTTC. As protein: CASSLEGNYNEQFF. Full variable domain (missing parts from reference TRBV7-9 and TRBJ2-1): DTGVSQNPRHKITKRGQNVTFRCDPISEHNRLYWYRQTLGQGPEFLTYFQNEAQLEKSRLLSDRFSAERPKGSFSTLEIQRTEQGDSAMYLCASSLEGNYNEQFFGPGTRLTVL.

This clonotype was counted a few times. The chain carries TRBV7-9 and TRBJ2-3, with D uncertain. V was clipped by 7 bases and J by 0 bases, with 14 bases between them. The germline V gene has CDR1 SEHNR and CDR2 FQNEAQ (reference sequence). The CDR3 totals 15 residues. The CDR3 nucleotides read TGTGCCAGCACCCGAAGCAGCCTGAGCACAGATACGCAGTATTTT. Residues: CASTRSSLSTDTQYF.

CDR3: CASSITGEQYF. The CDR3 bases are TGCGCCAGCAGCATCACAGGGGAGCAGTACTTC. The J gene is TRBJ2-7, the V gene TRBV5-1; weak D call: TRBD1 (6 bases). V was shortened by 4 bases and J by 7 bases, with 9 bases between the two germline ends. The CDR3 is made up of 11 amino acids. Germline lookup yields CDR1 SGHRS and CDR2 YFSETQ.

This clonotype has a handful of counts. The chain couples TRBV6-2 or TRBV6-3 to TRBJ2-7, with D uncertain. Germline V CDR1 and CDR2: MNHEY, SVGEGT. The CDR3 totals 13 residues. The V gene lost 4 bases and the J gene lost 4 bases, with 11 bases spanning the gap. The CDR3 bases are TGTGCCAGCAGTTTCGGACGGCAATACGAGCAGTACTTC. Its protein is CASSFGRQYEQYF.

This clonotype has just a few counts. The chain is built from TRBV12-3 or TRBV12-4 and TRBJ1-2; D is unclear. The CDR3 covers 15 residues. Trimming removed 1 base from V and 0 bases from J, with 9 bases in between. The CDR3 DNA is TGTGCCAGCAGTTTAGTCCAGGCTTCTAACTATGGCTACACCTTC. It yields the protein CASSLVQASNYGYTF.

This clonotype appeared a few times. The genes are TRBV5-4 and TRBJ2-3; D may correspond to TRBD1 or TRBD2 (6 bases each). CDR1 is SGHNT, CDR2 YYREEE, per germline (reference sequence). The V end was cut by 4 bases, the J end by 0 bases, with 12 bases between. This CDR3 is built from 15 residues. This CDR3 reads CASSQPGASTDTQYF. Here the CDR3 DNA reads TGTGCCAGCAGCCAGCCGGGGGCTAGCACAGATACGCAGTATTTT.

The gene calls are TRBV5-6 and TRBJ2-7; 13 bases align to TRBD2. After removal of 4 bases from V and 2 bases from J, the junction contained 15 bases not matched to a gene. Germline-derived CDR1 and CDR2 are SGHDT and YYEEEE. CDR3 size: 19 residues. This CDR3 is CASSTRLAGGPRGPYEQYF. The CDR3 nucleotides are TGTGCCAGCAGCACTAGACTAGCGGGAGGCCCCCGTGGTCCCTACGAGCAGTACTTC.

This clonotype was detected only a few times. CDR3 nucleotide sequence: TGTGCCAGCAGTGAGACCGTCCAAGAGACCCAGTACTTC. Its protein is CASSETVQETQYF. V gene TRBV6-2 or TRBV6-3 combines with J gene TRBJ2-5, with D hard to call. Trimming took off 5 bases at V and 1 base at J, with 8 bases between the two ends. The CDR3 sequence is 13 residues long. The germline CDR1 and CDR2 sequences are MNHEY and SVGEGT.

This clonotype has a handful of counts. The rearrangement links TRBV6-5 to TRBJ1-1, with 7 positions matching TRBD1. The CDR3 sequence is 15 residues long. V lost 6 bases and J lost 1; bases outside the gene matches: 8. Germline values: CDR1 MNHEY, CDR2 SVGAGI. CDR3: CASSYGDRANTEAFF. The CDR3 DNA follows: TGTGCCAGCAGCTACGGCGACAGGGCGAACACTGAAGCTTTCTTT.